The source of this T cell receptor beta chain is a study of cytomegalovirus exposure and HLA in healthy donors. The V end was cut by 4 bases, the J end by 3 bases, with 4 bases between. Per the germline V gene, CDR1 is SGHVS and CDR2 is FQNEAQ. The CDR3 runs to 12 residues. The PCR ran on 60 Vbeta and 13 Jbeta primers. The method was immunoSEQ multiplex PCR; TCRdb's version includes in-frame clones alone and lacks a portion of them. The sample consists of 150,000 to 200,000 clones, roughly 80% of them appearing once. Material: PBMCs. V and J are TRBV7-8 and TRBJ1-5; D uncertain. The sequence came from a male donor in good health and CMV-seropositive. The CDR3 region has the DNA TGTGCCAGCAGCTCCAACAATCAGCCCCAGCATTTT. The encoded protein is CASSSNNQPQHF.